This T cell receptor (beta chain) was captured by sequencing in a study of T-cell reconstitution after alpha-beta-depleted transplantation in children. About this clonotype itself: What it binds is unknown.

Germline V gives CDR1 SGHTA, CDR2 FQGNSA. CDR3 length: 12 amino acids. The V end lost 1 base, the J end lost 10 bases, and 10 bases lay between the germline ends. Library preparation (for TCRbeta) was performed with unique molecular identifiers. TCRdb re-called the PCR reads through MiXCR, storing one row per CDR3 protein. The repertoire holds roughly 100,000 distinct CDR3 sequences, with approximately 8% as singletons. General study findings and limits: Several hundred expanded graft clones reportedly were the source of alpha-beta T cells about two months after transplant.

Sequenced here: PBMCs, sampled before TCRalphabeta/CD19-depleted stem cell transplant. The V and J genes are TRBV7-2 and TRBJ1-1; D unresolved. This TCR was sampled from a boy aged 2 to 10 with acute lymphoblastic leukemia, due to receive a stem cell transplant. The CDR3 DNA is TGTGCCAGCAGCTTAGATAGGGTCGTAGCTTTCTTT. This sequence encodes CASSLDRVVAFF. Together with reference TRBV7-2 and TRBJ1-1, the CDR3 gives the full variable domain: GAGVSQSPSNKVTEKGKDVELRCDPISGHTALYWYRQSLGQGLEFLIYFQGNSAPDKSGLPSDRFSAERTGGSVSTLTIQRTQQEDSAVYLCASSLDRVVAFFGQGTRLTVV.